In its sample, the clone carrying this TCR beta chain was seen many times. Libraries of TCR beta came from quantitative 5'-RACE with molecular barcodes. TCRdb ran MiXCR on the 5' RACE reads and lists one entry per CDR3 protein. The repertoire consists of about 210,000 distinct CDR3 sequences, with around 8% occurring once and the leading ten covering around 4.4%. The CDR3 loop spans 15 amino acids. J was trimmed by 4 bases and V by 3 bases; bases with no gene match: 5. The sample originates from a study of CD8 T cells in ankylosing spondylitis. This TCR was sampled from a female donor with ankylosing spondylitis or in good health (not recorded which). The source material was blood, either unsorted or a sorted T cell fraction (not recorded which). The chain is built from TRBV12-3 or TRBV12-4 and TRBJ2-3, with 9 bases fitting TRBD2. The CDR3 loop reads CASSFSGSSSDTQYF. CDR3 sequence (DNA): TGTGCCAGCAGTTTTAGCGGGAGTAGTTCAGATACGCAGTATTTT.